These 2 T cell receptor beta chains share one sample of origin, sequenced in a study of blood T cell repertoires in COVID-19. TCRdb keeps only in-frame clones here, not all; method: immunoSEQ multiplex PCR. The table shows about 250,000 clones, with roughly 90% occurring only once. Material: PBMCs or T cells enriched from blood (not recorded which). The receptors come from a middle-aged man who had recovered from COVID-19.

CDR3 in DNA: TGTGCCAGCAGCTTCGGTAGCGGGGGGGCTTACAATGAGCAGTTCTTC. Translation gives CASSFGSGGAYNEQFF. The V gene is TRBV3-1 (or the pseudogene TRBV3-2), the J gene TRBJ2-1, with 11 bases matching TRBD2. The CDR3 is 16 residues long. Germline-derived CDR1 and CDR2 are LGHDT and YNNKEL (reference sequence). The V gene end was trimmed by 5 bases and the J gene end by 4 bases; junction bases not matched to a gene: 7.

This chain uses TRBV6-5 with TRBJ2-1; D perhaps matches TRBD2 (5 bases). This CDR3 spans 12 amino acids. Germline V gene data show CDR1 as MNHEY and CDR2 as SVGAGI. V was pared by 5 bases and J by 5 bases, with 7 bases between. CDR3 sequence: CASSRDHNEQFF. The CDR3 DNA follows: TGTGCCAGCAGTCGGGATCACAATGAGCAGTTCTTC.